A selection of T cell receptor beta chains follows, all from one sample in a study of shared clonotypes between healthy human individuals. The protocol was immunoSEQ multiplex PCR, while the TCRdb copy is restricted to in-frame clones and leaves out a portion. The sample carries about 2.4 million clones, more than 85% recorded once. The sample consisted of naive CD4+ T cells from PBMCs. The source is a man aged 18 to 29 in good health. Some clones in this sample may be carry-over from other donors' samples. CDR3s include the opening cysteine and the closing phenylalanine or tryptophan. A D gene is named only where the DNA matches it firmly. Size tells how often a clone was seen (once, few, many) or the class of an expanded clone, and some rows leave it out.

v_gene	j_gene	abundance	d_gene	len	CDR3nt	CDR3aa
TRBV5-1	TRBJ2-1	-	-	14	TGCGCCAGCAGCTTACAGGGACCTTACAATGAGCAGTTCTTC	CASSLQGPYNEQFF
TRBV5-4	TRBJ1-5	-	-	18	TGTGCCAGCAGCACTATCGGGCAGAAGAAAGATAGCAATCAGCCCCAGCATTTT	CASSTIGQKKDSNQPQHF
TRBV28	TRBJ1-5	-	-	12	TGTGCCAGCGGTTTTGAAAATCAGCCCCAGCATTTT	CASGFENQPQHF
TRBV25-1	TRBJ1-5	-	-	14	TGTGCCAGCAGTGCGTGGGACAATCCTCAGCCCCAGCATTTT	CASSAWDNPQPQHF
TRBV5-1	TRBJ2-7	-	TRBD1	16	TGCGCCAGCAGCTTGAGTCCGGGACAGAAGTTCTACGAGCAGTACTTC	CASSLSPGQKFYEQYF
TRBV5-1	TRBJ1-1	-	-	15	TGCGCCAGCAGCTGGGACTCCAGGGGGAACACTGAAGCTTTCTTT	CASSWDSRGNTEAFF
TRBV7-2	TRBJ2-2	-	-	16	TGTGCCAGCAGCCCCATCGGCGGAACGAACACCGGGGAGCTGTTTTTT	CASSPIGGTNTGELFF
TRBV7-2	TRBJ2-5	-	TRBD1	14	TGTGCCAGCAGCTTGGACAGGGGATCAGAGACCCAGTACTTC	CASSLDRGSETQYF
TRBV30	TRBJ1-4	few	TRBD1	15	TGTGCCTGGAGGCCGGGACAGGGGGCTAATGAAAAACTGTTTTTT	CAWRPGQGANEKLFF
TRBV7-9	TRBJ2-1	-	TRBD2	15	TGTGCCAGCAGGCCGGGACTAGCGGGGGGTCATGAGCAGTTCTTC	CASRPGLAGGHEQFF
TRBV6-5	TRBJ2-7	-	-	14	TGTGCCAGCAGTTACGGTGTCCCGAACTACGAGCAGTACTTC	CASSYGVPNYEQYF
TRBV18	TRBJ2-2	-	-	17	TGTGCCAGCTCACCACCGGGTACAGCGGGTAACACCGGGGAGCTGTTTTTT	CASSPPGTAGNTGELFF
TRBV7-2	TRBJ1-1	-	-	14	TGTGCCAGCAGCCTTCGGGACGGGGGCACTGAAGCTTTCTTT	CASSLRDGGTEAFF
TRBV27	TRBJ2-7	-	-	14	TGTGCCAGCAGTAACCGGGACCCATCCTACGAGCAGTACTTC	CASSNRDPSYEQYF
TRBV28	TRBJ1-5	-	-	15	TGTGCCAGCAGTTTAGGGGGGGGCCAGAATCAGCCCCAGCATTTT	CASSLGGGQNQPQHF
TRBV4-2	TRBJ2-3	-	TRBD2	16	TGTGCCAGCAGCCAACGAATGGCGGTGGGGGGGGATACGCAGTATTTT	CASSQRMAVGGDTQYF
TRBV7-2	TRBJ2-1	-	-	14	TGTGCCAGCAGCTTAGGTCCGGGAAGCAATGAGCAGTTCTTC	CASSLGPGSNEQFF
TRBV25-1	TRBJ2-7	once	-	15	TGTGCCAGCAGTGAACCGGGCGGGGCGAGTTACGAGCAGTACTTC	CASSEPGGASYEQYF
TRBV7-9	TRBJ1-1	once	TRBD1	15	TGTGCCAGCAGCTTATTCGCACAGGGGTTCACTGAAGCTTTCTTT	CASSLFAQGFTEAFF
TRBV5-5	TRBJ2-7	-	TRBD2	16	TGTGCCAGCAGCTTGGTGGTAGCGGGACCCACCTACGAGCAGTACTTC	CASSLVVAGPTYEQYF
TRBV5-1	TRBJ2-3	-	-	15	TGCGCCAGCAGCTTGGTACCTACCCCCACAGATACGCAGTATTTT	CASSLVPTPTDTQYF
TRBV2	TRBJ1-1	few	-	12	TGTGCCAGCCTCAGCTCCGGCACTGAAGCTTTCTTT	CASLSSGTEAFF
TRBV18	TRBJ2-3	many	-	13	TGTGCCAGCTCACCACTGAAGACAGATACGCAGTATTTT	CASSPLKTDTQYF
TRBV5-1	TRBJ1-1	once	-	18	TGCGCCAGCAGCCGCAAAACGGGGGGCAGCCCCCCAAACACTGAAGCTTTCTTT	CASSRKTGGSPPNTEAFF
TRBV10-3	TRBJ2-5	-	-	11	TGTGCCAGCGGACGCGCGGAGACCCAGTACTTC	CASGRAETQYF
TRBV4-1	TRBJ2-6	-	-	17	TGCGCCAGCAGCCAAGAGGCCAGCGCTCGTGGGGCCAACGTCCTGACTTTC	CASSQEASARGANVLTF
TRBV18	TRBJ1-2	-	-	15	TGTGCCAGCTCACCAACCGTCCATACTAACTATGGCTACACCTTC	CASSPTVHTNYGYTF
TRBV5-1	TRBJ2-7	-	TRBD1	16	TGCGCCAGCAGCTTGAATCCGGGACAGGGTTCTTTCCAGCAGTACTTC	CASSLNPGQGSFQQYF
TRBV21-1	TRBJ2-1	-	-	15	TGTGCCAGCAGCTTTCGACAGGGGCCTCACAATGAGCAGTTCTTC	CASSFRQGPHNEQFF
TRBV28	TRBJ2-2	-	TRBD2	16	TGTGCCAGCCGTTCCTATGGGGGGGTGAACACCGGGGAGCTGTTTTTT	CASRSYGGVNTGELFF
TRBV28	TRBJ2-5	-	-	13	TGTGCCAGCAGCCGAACTAGTTTTGAGACCCAGTACTTC	CASSRTSFETQYF
TRBV18	TRBJ2-1	-	TRBD2	13	TGTGCCAGCTCAGGGACTAGCCAAGGTGAGCAGTTCTTC	CASSGTSQGEQFF
TRBV18	TRBJ1-1	-	-	14	TGTGCCAGCTCACCATCCTCCGGAGACACTGAAGCTTTCTTT	CASSPSSGDTEAFF
TRBV11-2	TRBJ2-1	-	-	16	TGTGCCAGCAGCCCAGGACAGTACATGGGGTACAATGAGCAGTTCTTC	CASSPGQYMGYNEQFF
TRBV2	TRBJ1-1	-	-	13	TGTGCCAGCAGTGAAGCCCTGAACACTGAAGCTTTCTTT	CASSEALNTEAFF
TRBV27	TRBJ2-7	-	-	14	TGTGCCAGCAGTTTACAGGGGAGCTCCTACGAGCAGTACTTC	CASSLQGSSYEQYF
TRBV7-9	TRBJ2-7	-	-	18	TGTGCCAGCTCAAGAATCCGGGTAGGGACCACTGGGACCTACGAGCAGTACTTC	CASSRIRVGTTGTYEQYF
TRBV7-3	TRBJ2-3	-	-	14	TGTGCCAGCAGCTTAGGACCCCACACAGATACGCAGTATTTT	CASSLGPHTDTQYF
TRBV7-3	TRBJ2-7	once	-	15	TGTGCCAGCAGCTTAGAGGCAGGGGATATCTACGAGCAGTACTTC	CASSLEAGDIYEQYF
TRBV10-3	TRBJ1-5	-	-	15	TGTGCCCCCCCCAGGCCGACCTATAGCAATCAGCCCCAGCATTTT	CAPPRPTYSNQPQHF
TRBV4-3	TRBJ2-7	once	TRBD2	17	TGCGCCAGCAGCCAAGTAGGGGTTAGCGGGGGTCCCTACGAGCAGTACTTC	CASSQVGVSGGPYEQYF
TRBV28	TRBJ2-7	-	-	17	TGTGCCAGCAGTTTTTGGGGCTTCGGAAGCCAGGACCGTGGGCAGTACTTC	CASSFWGFGSQDRGQYF
TRBV5-4	TRBJ2-7	-	-	14	TGTGCCAGCAGCTTAATGGGGGGCTCCTACGAGCAGTACTTC	CASSLMGGSYEQYF
TRBV19	TRBJ1-2	-	TRBD1	14	TGTGCCAGTAGTTCCAGACAGGGGGCGGACGGCTACACCTTC	CASSSRQGADGYTF
TRBV19	TRBJ2-2	-	-	14	TGTGCCAGTAGTGGAGGTAGGGACACCGGGGAGCTGTTTTTT	CASSGGRDTGELFF
TRBV19	TRBJ2-7	-	TRBD1	15	TGTGCCAGTAGTATTGGACAGGGTGTCCCCTACGAGCAGTACTTC	CASSIGQGVPYEQYF
TRBV6-6	TRBJ2-7	-	TRBD1	14	TGTGCCAGCAGTATAAGGACAGGAGATTACGAGCAGTACTTC	CASSIRTGDYEQYF
TRBV7-2	TRBJ1-5	-	-	15	TGTGCCAGCAGCCCAAGTCGGTGGGGCAATCAGCCCCAGCATTTT	CASSPSRWGNQPQHF
TRBV28	TRBJ2-1	-	-	15	TGTGCCAGCAGTTTAATTGCGGGGAGGCTCAATGAGCAGTTCTTC	CASSLIAGRLNEQFF
TRBV10-3	TRBJ2-3	-	TRBD2	19	TGTGCCGCCCGACCCCATGGCGGGAGAGGGGCTGAAAGCACAGATACGCAGTATTTT	CAARPHGGRGAESTDTQYF